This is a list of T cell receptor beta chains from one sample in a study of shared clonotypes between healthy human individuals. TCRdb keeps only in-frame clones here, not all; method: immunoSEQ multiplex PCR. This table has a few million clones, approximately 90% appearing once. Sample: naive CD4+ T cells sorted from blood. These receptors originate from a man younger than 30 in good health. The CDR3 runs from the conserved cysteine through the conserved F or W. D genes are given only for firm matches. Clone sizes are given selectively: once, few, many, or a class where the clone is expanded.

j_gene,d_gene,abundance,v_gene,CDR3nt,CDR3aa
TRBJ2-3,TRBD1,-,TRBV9,TGTGCCAGCAGCAATACAGGGGGAGTGAGAACAGATACGCAGTATTTT,CASSNTGGVRTDTQYF
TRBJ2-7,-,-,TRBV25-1,TGTGCCAGCAGTTTTGGCGGATACACCTACGAGCAGTACTTC,CASSFGGYTYEQYF
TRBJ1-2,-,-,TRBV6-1,TGTGCCAGCGGGACCCAAACAGGAATATATGGCTACACCTTC,CASGTQTGIYGYTF
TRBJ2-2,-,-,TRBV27,TGTGCCAGCAGTCCCGCGGGCACCGGGGAGCTGTTTTTT,CASSPAGTGELFF
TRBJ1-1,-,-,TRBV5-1,TGCGCCAGCAGCTTGGGAGGGCAGGGCACCATGAACACTGAAGCTTTCTTT,CASSLGGQGTMNTEAFF
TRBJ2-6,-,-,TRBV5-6,TGTGCCAGCAGCTTGCAAGGAGTGGGGGCCAACGTCCTGACTTTC,CASSLQGVGANVLTF
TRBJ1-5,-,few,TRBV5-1,TGCGCCAGCAGCTTGGGGCAGCTCAATCAGCCCCAGCATTTT,CASSLGQLNQPQHF
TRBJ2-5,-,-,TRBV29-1,TGCAGCGTCGAAATGGCCAGGGTGGAGACCCAGTACTTC,CSVEMARVETQYF
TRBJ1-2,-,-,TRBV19,TGTGCCAGTAGTACAACAACAGGTCATGGGGACTATGGCTACACCTTC,CASSTTTGHGDYGYTF
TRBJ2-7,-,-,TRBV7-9,TGTGCCAGCAGCTTCGGACACCTTACCTACGAGCAGTACTTC,CASSFGHLTYEQYF
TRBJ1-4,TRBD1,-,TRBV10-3,TGTGCCATCAGTAGGGACAGAAATGAAAAACTGTTTTTT,CAISRDRNEKLFF
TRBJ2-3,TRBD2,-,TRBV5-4,TGTGCCAGCAGCTCCAGGGTTGCGGGAGGAGGCACAGATACGCAGTATTTT,CASSSRVAGGGTDTQYF
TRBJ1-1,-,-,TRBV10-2,TGCGCCAGCAGTGAAGTACTGAGGGTTGAAGCTTTCTTT,CASSEVLRVEAFF
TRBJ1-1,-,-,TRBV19,TGTGCCAGTAGTCCTCTTACAGGGCGGCTTGGCACTGAAGCTTTCTTT,CASSPLTGRLGTEAFF
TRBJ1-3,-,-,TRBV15,TGTGCCACCAGCAGAGGGGGCCTCTCTGGAAACACCATATATTTT,CATSRGGLSGNTIYF
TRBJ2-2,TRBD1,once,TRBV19,TGTGCCAGTAGTACGGGACAGGGAAACACCGGGGAGCTGTTTTTT,CASSTGQGNTGELFF
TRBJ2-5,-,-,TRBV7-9,TGTGCCAGCAGCTCTTACGGGCCACAAGAGACCCAGTACTTC,CASSSYGPQETQYF
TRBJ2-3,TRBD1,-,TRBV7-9,TGTGCCAGCAGCTCTAGGACAGGGGCGCGAGGCTCAGATACGCAGTATTTT,CASSSRTGARGSDTQYF
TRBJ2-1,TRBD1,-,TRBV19,TGTGCCAGTAGTGGACAACAGGGGGTAGGTGAGCAGTTCTTC,CASSGQQGVGEQFF
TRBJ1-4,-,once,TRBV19,TGTGCCAGTAGTCCACAAGGGGAAAAACTGTTTTTT,CASSPQGEKLFF
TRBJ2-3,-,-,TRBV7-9,TGTGCCAGCAGCTTAGATGGGGGAGAGGGCACAGATACGCAGTATTTT,CASSLDGGEGTDTQYF
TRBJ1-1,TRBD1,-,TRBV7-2,TGTGCCAGCAGCTTAGGCAGGACAGGGAGCACTGAAGCTTTCTTT,CASSLGRTGSTEAFF
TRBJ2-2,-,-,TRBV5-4,TGTGCCAGCAGCTTGGGGGTGCTCGGGATCGGGGAGCTGTTTTTT,CASSLGVLGIGELFF
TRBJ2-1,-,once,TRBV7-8,TGTGCCAGCAGCTTAGAACTAACCCGCTCCTACAATGAGCAGTTCTTC,CASSLELTRSYNEQFF